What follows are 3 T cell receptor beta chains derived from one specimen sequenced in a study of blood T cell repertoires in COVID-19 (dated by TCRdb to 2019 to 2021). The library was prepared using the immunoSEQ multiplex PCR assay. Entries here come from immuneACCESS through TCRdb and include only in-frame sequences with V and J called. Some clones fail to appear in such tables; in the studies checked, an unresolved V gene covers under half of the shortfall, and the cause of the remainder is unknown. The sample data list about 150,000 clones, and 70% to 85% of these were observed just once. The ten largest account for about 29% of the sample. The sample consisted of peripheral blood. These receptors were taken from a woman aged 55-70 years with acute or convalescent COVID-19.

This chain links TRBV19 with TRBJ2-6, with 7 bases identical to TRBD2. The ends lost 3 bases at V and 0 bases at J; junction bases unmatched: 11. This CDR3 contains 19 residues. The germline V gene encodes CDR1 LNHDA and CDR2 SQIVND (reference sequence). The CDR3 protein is CASSIHLAAVPSGANVLTF. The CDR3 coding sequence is TGTGCCAGTAGTATCCATCTAGCGGCTGTGCCCTCTGGGGCCAACGTCCTGACTTTC.

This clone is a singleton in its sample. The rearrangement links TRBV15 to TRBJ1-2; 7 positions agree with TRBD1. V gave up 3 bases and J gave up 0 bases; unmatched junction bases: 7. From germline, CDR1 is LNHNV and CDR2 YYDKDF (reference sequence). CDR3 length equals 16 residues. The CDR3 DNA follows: TGTGCCACCAGCAGCGGGGACAGTTCGGCTAACTATGGCTACACCTTC. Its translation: CATSSGDSSANYGYTF.

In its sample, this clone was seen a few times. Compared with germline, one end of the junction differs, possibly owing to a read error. The CDR3 DNA follows: TGTGCTAGCAGCCTGAGCGGGGGGAACCAAGAGACCCAGTACTTC. Translation: CASSLSGGNQETQYF. The chain is built from TRBV7-7 and TRBJ2-5; 9 bases line up with TRBD2. The germline V gene has CDR1 SSHAT and CDR2 FNYEAQ (reference sequence). This CDR3 is built from 15 residues.